This is a list of T cell receptor beta chains from one sample in a study of cytomegalovirus exposure and HLA in healthy donors. Produced via immunoSEQ multiplex PCR; TCRdb's table is partial and in-frame only. The table shows around 120,000 clones, with less than 85% occurring only once. Source material: PBMCs. All receptors derive from a man aged 50 or older in good health and CMV-seropositive. CDR3s leave out the opening cysteine and the closing phenylalanine or tryptophan.

cdr3_aa j_call v_call
ASSFGGSRSYNEQF TRBJ2-1 TRBV11-2
ASSLEGQISTDTQY TRBJ2-3 TRBV7-2
ASSSTGSQGGYT TRBJ1-2 TRBV4-3
ASSLVEVHEQF TRBJ2-1 TRBV7-2
ASSHRTGGNTEAF TRBJ1-1 TRBV4-1
ASSLERTGYEQY TRBJ2-7 TRBV7-9
ASMVRMNEKLF TRBJ1-4 TRBV19
ATGEVGYT TRBJ1-2 TRBV6-5
VSSPRQGLYYGYT TRBJ1-2 TRBV5-4
ASSIRGTETQY TRBJ2-5 TRBV19
ASSEVRANTEAF TRBJ1-1 TRBV2
ASIWTSGGAGTDTQY TRBJ2-3 TRBV10-2
ASSLGTSGSNEQF TRBJ2-1 TRBV11-3
ASSLLARDTQY TRBJ2-3 TRBV6-5
ASSGGGSGRGFGNEQF TRBJ2-1 TRBV7-9
ASSPLDTSRQSGNTIY TRBJ1-3 TRBV18
ASSADSNEQF TRBJ2-1 TRBV7-9
ASSLDGWREGGNEQF TRBJ2-1 TRBV5-4
ATRYRGLDQPQH TRBJ1-5 TRBV6-5
AISPGPRSSYEQY TRBJ2-7 TRBV10-3
ASSLGGQGAYEQY TRBJ2-7 TRBV5-5
ASSFRGALTPQSEEQY TRBJ2-7 TRBV5-5
ASTPQGADTGELF TRBJ2-2 TRBV6-6
AISDSTGTGNTIY TRBJ1-3 TRBV10-3
ASSLGAGPYEPQH TRBJ1-5 TRBV7-9
ASRLAGQGHTGELF TRBJ2-2 TRBV12-2
ASSRTGFYNEQF TRBJ2-1 TRBV18
ASSLANSGTSINEQF TRBJ2-1 TRBV5-1
ASSSYRLRELNQPQH TRBJ1-5 TRBV27
ASSLGQGVSSEKLF TRBJ1-4 TRBV5-1
ASSQLAGGILGNEQF TRBJ2-1 TRBV4-1
ASSPSGGTYTGELF TRBJ2-2 TRBV4-1
ASSLMGGGSYNEQF TRBJ2-1 TRBV27
ASNSEGLPMNEQF TRBJ2-1 TRBV2